The T cell receptor (beta chain) described here comes from a study of cytotoxic CD8 clonotypes in ibrutinib-treated CLL. Only in-frame clones appear in the TCRdb table, and some are missing; sequencing was by immunoSEQ multiplex PCR. This repertoire shows some 300,000 clones, about 80% found once; its top ten account for over 5.5%. With V trimmed by 5 bases and J by 4 bases, 7 bases remained unmatched. CDR1 is MNHNY and CDR2 is SVGAGI in the germline V gene (reference sequence). The CDR3 extends over 15 amino acids. The material sequenced was PBMCs, taken before ibrutinib treatment. This chain joins TRBV6-6 and TRBJ1-5; 8 nucleotides agree with TRBD1. This TCR came from a human donor with chronic lymphocytic leukemia. The CDR3 loop reads CASSHRGGQNQPQHF. CDR3 nucleotide sequence: TGTGCCAGCAGTCACAGGGGGGGGCAGAATCAGCCCCAGCATTTT.